The clone carrying this T cell receptor beta chain has ten or more counts. The antigen is not known. The TCRbeta library incorporated unique molecular identifiers. TCRdb passed the PCR reads through MiXCR, listing each CDR3 protein once. The sample carries approximately 230,000 distinct CDR3 sequences, over 20% recorded once. Germline-derived CDR1 and CDR2 are SGHTA and FQGTGA. This CDR3 comprises 15 residues. With V trimmed by 5 bases and J by 4 bases, 9 bases remained unmatched. These data are taken from a study of T-cell reconstitution after alpha-beta-depleted transplantation in children. General study results and limits: From newly produced T cells came most of the T-cell counts and diversity one year after transplant. Some patients owed their high day-60 TCRbeta diversity to surviving recipient T cells and thymic progenitors.

The chain couples TRBV7-3 to TRBJ2-3; 7 bases are a match to TRBD2. The input for sequencing was PBMCs, taken before TCRalphabeta/CD19-depleted stem cell transplant. This receptor was obtained from a girl aged 2-15 years with Fanconi anemia, due to receive a stem cell transplant. In DNA, the CDR3 is TGTGCCAGCAGCCCCCTGGGAGGGCCTTCAGATACGCAGTATTTT. Encoded protein: CASSPLGGPSDTQYF.